These T cell receptor beta chains were read from a single sample in a study of cytomegalovirus exposure and HLA in healthy donors. Sequenced by immunoSEQ multiplex PCR; TCRdb stores in-frame clones only, minus some. This table holds 65,000 to 80,000 clones, less than 95% found once. The sample was PBMCs. The receptors shown here come from a woman between 18 and 29 years old in good health and CMV-seropositive. CDR3s include the opening cysteine and the closing phenylalanine or tryptophan. The order of the fields is D gene, clone size, V gene, J gene, CDR3 DNA, CDR3 protein. A D gene is named only where the DNA matches it firmly. Only some rows state a clone size, as once, few, many or a class for expanded clones.

d_gene: -; abundance: -; v_gene: TRBV5-1; j_gene: TRBJ2-7; CDR3nt: TGCGCCAGCAGCTTTGACTCTTCCTACGAGCAGTACTTC; CDR3aa: CASSFDSSYEQYF
d_gene: TRBD1; abundance: -; v_gene: TRBV19; j_gene: TRBJ1-3; CDR3nt: TGTGCCAGTAGTATACCCAGGGGGTTTGGAAACACCATATATTTT; CDR3aa: CASSIPRGFGNTIYF
d_gene: -; abundance: -; v_gene: TRBV19; j_gene: TRBJ2-3; CDR3nt: TGTGCCAGTAGTCTGACTGCAGATACGCAGTATTTT; CDR3aa: CASSLTADTQYF
d_gene: -; abundance: -; v_gene: TRBV7-9; j_gene: TRBJ2-3; CDR3nt: TGTGCCAGCAGCCAGTCTCGAGATACGCAGTATTTT; CDR3aa: CASSQSRDTQYF
d_gene: -; abundance: once; v_gene: TRBV11-2; j_gene: TRBJ2-2; CDR3nt: TGTGCCAGCAGCTTACTCCGAGACTTGAACACCGGGGAGCTGTTTTTT; CDR3aa: CASSLLRDLNTGELFF
d_gene: -; abundance: -; v_gene: TRBV6-1; j_gene: TRBJ2-7; CDR3nt: TGTGCCAGCACCGAGGGGGGGGCATGGCAGTACTTC; CDR3aa: CASTEGGAWQYF
d_gene: -; abundance: once; v_gene: TRBV5-6; j_gene: TRBJ1-2; CDR3nt: TGTGCCAGCAGCTTCCGGGGAGTCTATGGCTACACCTTC; CDR3aa: CASSFRGVYGYTF
d_gene: -; abundance: few; v_gene: TRBV20-1; j_gene: TRBJ1-6; CDR3nt: TGCAGTGCTCACAACGCGGGGGCCCTCCACTTT; CDR3aa: CSAHNAGALHF
d_gene: -; abundance: -; v_gene: TRBV9; j_gene: TRBJ2-3; CDR3nt: TGTGCCAGCAGCGTAGGGGGCTATTCAGATACGCAGTATTTT; CDR3aa: CASSVGGYSDTQYF
d_gene: -; abundance: -; v_gene: TRBV7-9; j_gene: TRBJ1-3; CDR3nt: TGTGCCAGCAGCTTTGCGGGGTACGGAAACACCATATATTTT; CDR3aa: CASSFAGYGNTIYF
d_gene: TRBD2; abundance: -; v_gene: TRBV7-9; j_gene: TRBJ2-1; CDR3nt: TGTGCCAGCAGCTTGACTAGCGGGAGGGGAGGGGACAATGAGCAGTTCTTC; CDR3aa: CASSLTSGRGGDNEQFF
d_gene: -; abundance: -; v_gene: TRBV10-3; j_gene: TRBJ2-3; CDR3nt: TGTGCCATCAGGTTCGACAGAAATACAGATACGCAGTATTTT; CDR3aa: CAIRFDRNTDTQYF
d_gene: TRBD1; abundance: -; v_gene: TRBV12-5; j_gene: TRBJ2-2; CDR3nt: TGTGCTAGTGGTTTGGTAATGGGACAGTACACCGGGGAGCTGTTTTTT; CDR3aa: CASGLVMGQYTGELFF
d_gene: TRBD2; abundance: -; v_gene: TRBV30; j_gene: TRBJ2-1; CDR3nt: TGTGCCTGGAGCGGGGGGGCTAGCGGGAGTGTTGAGCAGTTCTTC; CDR3aa: CAWSGGASGSVEQFF
d_gene: TRBD1; abundance: -; v_gene: TRBV5-6; j_gene: TRBJ2-7; CDR3nt: TGTGCCAGCAGCCCCGACAGGGCAACCTACGAGCAGTACTTC; CDR3aa: CASSPDRATYEQYF
d_gene: -; abundance: -; v_gene: TRBV14; j_gene: TRBJ2-1; CDR3nt: TGTGCCAGCAGCCAGGCCTTCAATGAGCAGTTCTTC; CDR3aa: CASSQAFNEQFF
d_gene: -; abundance: -; v_gene: TRBV7-8; j_gene: TRBJ2-3; CDR3nt: TGTGCCAGCAGCTTAGATATCACAGATACGCAGTATTTT; CDR3aa: CASSLDITDTQYF
d_gene: TRBD2; abundance: -; v_gene: TRBV5-1; j_gene: TRBJ2-5; CDR3nt: TGCGCCAGCATCCCGGGAGCTAGCGGGGGGGCACGAGAGACCCAGTACTTC; CDR3aa: CASIPGASGGARETQYF
d_gene: TRBD1; abundance: -; v_gene: TRBV6-5; j_gene: TRBJ2-7; CDR3nt: TGTGCCAGCAGTTACGGGGGACAGGGGATCTACGAGCAGTACTTC; CDR3aa: CASSYGGQGIYEQYF
d_gene: TRBD1; abundance: -; v_gene: TRBV5-1; j_gene: TRBJ1-2; CDR3nt: TGCGCCAGCAGCTCAAGTTCCGGGACAGGGGCGAGCTACACCTTC; CDR3aa: CASSSSSGTGASYTF
d_gene: TRBD1; abundance: -; v_gene: TRBV6-5; j_gene: TRBJ2-7; CDR3nt: TGTGCCAGCAGTTACTCGCATCAGGGGGTCGAGCAGTACTTC; CDR3aa: CASSYSHQGVEQYF
d_gene: TRBD1; abundance: -; v_gene: TRBV2; j_gene: TRBJ2-3; CDR3nt: TGTGCCAGCAGGGACAGGGCAGATACGCAGTATTTT; CDR3aa: CASRDRADTQYF
d_gene: -; abundance: -; v_gene: TRBV25-1; j_gene: TRBJ1-5; CDR3nt: TGTGCCAGCAGTGAATATAGGGGGGGCACCACCCATCAGCCCCAGCATTTT; CDR3aa: CASSEYRGGTTHQPQHF
d_gene: -; abundance: -; v_gene: TRBV7-2; j_gene: TRBJ2-2; CDR3nt: TGTGCCAGCAGCCCGGAGTTAAACACCGGGGAGCTGTTTTTT; CDR3aa: CASSPELNTGELFF
d_gene: TRBD2; abundance: -; v_gene: TRBV27; j_gene: TRBJ2-2; CDR3nt: TGTGCCAGCAGTTTAGTAGGACTAGCGGCTACCGGGGAGCTGTTTTTT; CDR3aa: CASSLVGLAATGELFF
d_gene: -; abundance: -; v_gene: TRBV21-1; j_gene: TRBJ2-1; CDR3nt: TGTGCCAGCAGGCAGCTAGGAGGCAATGAGCAGTTCTTC; CDR3aa: CASRQLGGNEQFF
d_gene: -; abundance: -; v_gene: TRBV19; j_gene: TRBJ1-1; CDR3nt: TGTGCCAGTAGGACCCCGGGAGGTACTGAAGCTTTCTTT; CDR3aa: CASRTPGGTEAFF
d_gene: -; abundance: -; v_gene: TRBV28; j_gene: TRBJ2-2; CDR3nt: TGTGCCAGCAGTTTATCCCCTCGAGCGATGAACACCGGGGAGCTGTTTTTT; CDR3aa: CASSLSPRAMNTGELFF
d_gene: TRBD1; abundance: once; v_gene: TRBV5-6; j_gene: TRBJ2-7; CDR3nt: TGTGCCAGCAGCTGGGGGGACAGGGTGACCTACGAGCAGTACTTC; CDR3aa: CASSWGDRVTYEQYF
d_gene: TRBD1; abundance: -; v_gene: TRBV7-7; j_gene: TRBJ1-4; CDR3nt: TGTGCTAGCAGCTTACGAGACAGGGTGCACGTGGAGGAAAAACTGTTTTTT; CDR3aa: CASSLRDRVHVEEKLFF
d_gene: TRBD2; abundance: once; v_gene: TRBV29-1; j_gene: TRBJ2-7; CDR3nt: TGCAGCGTTTTAGCGGGAGACCTCTCCTACGAGCAGTACTTC; CDR3aa: CSVLAGDLSYEQYF
d_gene: -; abundance: -; v_gene: TRBV4-1; j_gene: TRBJ1-6; CDR3nt: TGCGCCAGCACCCTGACGGGTAAGAGAGATTCACCCCTCCACTTT; CDR3aa: CASTLTGKRDSPLHF
d_gene: -; abundance: -; v_gene: TRBV7-9; j_gene: TRBJ2-5; CDR3nt: TGTGCCAGCAGCTCCCCTAGCACGAGCGACCAAGAGACCCAGTACTTC; CDR3aa: CASSSPSTSDQETQYF
d_gene: TRBD1; abundance: -; v_gene: TRBV18; j_gene: TRBJ2-2; CDR3nt: TGTGCCAGCTCACCACCGGACAGGGTGAACACCGGGGAGCTGTTTTTT; CDR3aa: CASSPPDRVNTGELFF
d_gene: -; abundance: -; v_gene: TRBV15; j_gene: TRBJ2-7; CDR3nt: TGTGCCACCAGCAGAGTACGGGGTTTTACCTACGAGCAGTACTTC; CDR3aa: CATSRVRGFTYEQYF
d_gene: -; abundance: once; v_gene: TRBV7-8; j_gene: TRBJ2-7; CDR3nt: TGTGCCAGCGGGCCACCTGGAACCTACGAGCAGTACTTC; CDR3aa: CASGPPGTYEQYF
d_gene: TRBD2; abundance: -; v_gene: TRBV30; j_gene: TRBJ2-7; CDR3nt: TGTGCCTGGAATCAAGCGGGAGGTGGGTTTCCCTACGAGCAGTACTTC; CDR3aa: CAWNQAGGGFPYEQYF
d_gene: TRBD2; abundance: -; v_gene: TRBV7-6; j_gene: TRBJ2-5; CDR3nt: TGTGCCAGCAGCGACGCGGGGGGCCAAGAGACCCAGTACTTC; CDR3aa: CASSDAGGQETQYF
d_gene: -; abundance: -; v_gene: TRBV2; j_gene: TRBJ1-5; CDR3nt: TGTGCCAGCAGTGATGTAACTGGTAGCGATCAGCCCCAGCATTTT; CDR3aa: CASSDVTGSDQPQHF
d_gene: -; abundance: -; v_gene: TRBV9; j_gene: TRBJ2-5; CDR3nt: TGTGCCAGCAGCGGAGGGGAGACCCAGTACTTC; CDR3aa: CASSGGETQYF
d_gene: TRBD2; abundance: few; v_gene: TRBV10-2; j_gene: TRBJ2-5; CDR3nt: TGCGCCAGCAGGAGCCCGACTAGCGTGCTTTCGCCCGGGGAGACCCAGTACTTC; CDR3aa: CASRSPTSVLSPGETQYF
d_gene: -; abundance: few; v_gene: TRBV11-1; j_gene: TRBJ2-3; CDR3nt: TGTGCCAGCAGCTCCCGGTCGTACAGGGCCGCCGATACGCAGTATTTT; CDR3aa: CASSSRSYRAADTQYF